This T cell receptor beta chain appears in the sequencing data of a study of neoadjuvant anti-PD-1 for oral cavity cancer. Study-level background: Nivolumab at 3 mg/kg was mostly given biweekly, three to four doses, pre-surgery. Study-level findings and limits: PBMC Gini-index clonality exceeded responders' in non-responders post-nivolumab.

Worth noting for this clone: Its antigen is not known.

The method was immunoSEQ multiplex PCR; TCRdb's version includes in-frame clones alone and lacks a portion of them. The repertoire holds about 80,000 clones, with approximately 80% as singletons. Germline V gene data show CDR1 as MNHNS and CDR2 as SASEGT. The CDR3 is made up of 15 amino acids. Trimming stripped 10 bases from V and 4 bases from J, with 17 bases between. The rearrangement links TRBV6-1 to TRBJ2-6; D call uncertain. The sample here was PBMCs, taken before nivolumab (anti-PD-1) treatment. The source of this sequence is a person aged 35-79 years with oral cavity squamous cell carcinoma. The CDR3 sequence is CATEPSIAGANVLTF. The CDR3 DNA sequence: TGTGCCACAGAACCCTCTATAGCCGGGGCCAACGTCCTGACTTTC.